The entry below gives a single T cell receptor (beta chain) sequence along with its context. TCRdb re-called the 5' RACE reads through MiXCR, storing one row per CDR3 protein. The top ten clones hold 21% of a sample with 100,000 to 150,000 distinct CDR3 sequences, about 15% of them seen once. This sample is part of a study of early T cells in non-severe SARS-CoV-2 infection. Trimming removed 8 bases at V and 4 bases at J, with 20 bases between. CDR3 length equals 15 residues. Input material: whole blood. The chain uses TRBV12-3 or TRBV12-4 and TRBJ1-1, with no clear D. The receptor's source is an adult who was a healthcare worker with PCR-confirmed SARS-CoV-2 infection or an uninfected control (not recorded which). CDR3 DNA: TGTGCCAGCTGGCATCGGACGGCCAGACCCACTGAAGCTTTCTTT. The encoded protein is CASWHRTARPTEAFF.